This TCR beta chain was profiled in a study of shared clonotypes between healthy human individuals. Turning to the study itself: A donor's plate count was three for CD4 naive and three for CD4 memory; CD8 naive had two and CD8 memory one.

Method: immunoSEQ multiplex PCR; TCRdb's copy keeps in-frame clones and lacks some. The repertoire holds 2 million to 2.5 million clones, with roughly 95% as singletons. This CDR3 is 17 amino acids long. Germline CDR1 SGHKS, CDR2 YYEKEE (reference sequence). The V segment lost 3 bases and the J segment 3 bases; nucleotides outside the gene matches: 14. The sequence was collected from a man between 18 and 29 years old in good health. Sequencing was carried out using naive CD4+ T cells sorted from blood. Stated subset: CD45RA+ positively selected. The V gene is TRBV5-5, the J gene TRBJ2-7, with 8 bases fitting TRBD1. This CDR3 reads CASSSAPTGTGFYEQYF. The DNA of the CDR3 is TGTGCCAGCAGCTCGGCTCCTACCGGGACAGGATTCTACGAGCAGTACTTC.